This T cell receptor beta chain emerged from a study of PD-1 blockade in classical Hodgkin lymphoma. Background on the study: Treatment was intravenous nivolumab, 3 mg/kg every 2 weeks, until progression.

Clones were read by immunoSEQ multiplex PCR, and TCRdb kept only the in-frame ones, dropping some. The profile shows about 75,000 clones, just over 90% of them singletons. Following autologous stem cell transplantation, relapse occurred in every patient, and exposure to brentuximab vedotin varied. The best responses consisted of complete response, partial response or progressive disease. The sequences come from peripheral blood mononuclear cells (PBMCs), collected at baseline. This TCR came from a human donor with classical Hodgkin lymphoma.

The CDR3 loop is CASSLIGGPLAGGADTQYF. DNA of the CDR3: TGTGCCAGCAGCTTAATCGGTGGGCCACTAGCGGGAGGTGCAGATACGCAGTATTTT. The V call is TRBV7-3, the J call TRBJ2-3, with 12 bases that match TRBD2. CDR1 SGHTA and CDR2 FQGTGA come from the germline V gene. The V and J ends lost 1 base and 4 bases, in that order; junction bases with no gene match: 12. There are 19 residues in the CDR3.